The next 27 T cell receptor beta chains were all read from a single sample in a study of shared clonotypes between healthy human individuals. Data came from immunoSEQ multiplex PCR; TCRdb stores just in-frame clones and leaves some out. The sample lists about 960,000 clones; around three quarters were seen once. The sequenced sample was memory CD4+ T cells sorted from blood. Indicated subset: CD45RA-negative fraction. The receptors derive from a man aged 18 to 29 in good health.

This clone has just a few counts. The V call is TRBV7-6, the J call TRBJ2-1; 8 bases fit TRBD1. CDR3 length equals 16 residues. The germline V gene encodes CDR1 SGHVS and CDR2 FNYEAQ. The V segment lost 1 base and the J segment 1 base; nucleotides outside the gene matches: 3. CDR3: CASSLEDRGSYNEQFF. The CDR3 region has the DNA TGTGCCAGCAGCTTAGAAGACAGGGGTTCCTACAATGAGCAGTTCTTC.

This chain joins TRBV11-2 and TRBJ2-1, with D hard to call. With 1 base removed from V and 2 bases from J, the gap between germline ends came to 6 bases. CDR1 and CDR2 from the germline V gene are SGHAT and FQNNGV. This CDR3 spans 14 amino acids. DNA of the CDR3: TGTGCCAGCAGCTTAGGGGCTACCTACAATGAGCAGTTCTTC. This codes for CASSLGATYNEQFF. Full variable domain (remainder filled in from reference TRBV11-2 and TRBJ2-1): EAGVAQSPRYKIIEKRQSVAFWCNPISGHATLYWYQQILGQGPKLLIQFQNNGVVDDSQLPKDRFSAERLKGVDSTLKIQPAKLEDSAVYLCASSLGATYNEQFFGPGTRLTVL.

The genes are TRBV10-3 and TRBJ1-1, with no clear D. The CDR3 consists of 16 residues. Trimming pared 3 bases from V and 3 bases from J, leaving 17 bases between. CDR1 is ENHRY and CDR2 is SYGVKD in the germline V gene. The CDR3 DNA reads TGTGCCATCAGTGATGGGGATCTGGTAGGTGACACTGAAGCTTTCTTT. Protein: CAISDGDLVGDTEAFF.

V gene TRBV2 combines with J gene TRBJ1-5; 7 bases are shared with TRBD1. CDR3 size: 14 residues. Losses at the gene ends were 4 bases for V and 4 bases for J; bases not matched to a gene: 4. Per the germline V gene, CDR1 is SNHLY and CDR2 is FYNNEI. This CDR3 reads CASSGARGNQPQHF. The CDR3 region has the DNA TGTGCCAGCAGTGGGGCCAGGGGGAATCAGCCCCAGCATTTT.

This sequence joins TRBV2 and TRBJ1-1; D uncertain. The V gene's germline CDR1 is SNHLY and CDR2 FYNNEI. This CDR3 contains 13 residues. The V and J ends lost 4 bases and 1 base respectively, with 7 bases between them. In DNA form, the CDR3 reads TGTGCCAGCAGTGTTAGGACGAACACTGAAGCTTTCTTT. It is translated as CASSVRTNTEAFF.

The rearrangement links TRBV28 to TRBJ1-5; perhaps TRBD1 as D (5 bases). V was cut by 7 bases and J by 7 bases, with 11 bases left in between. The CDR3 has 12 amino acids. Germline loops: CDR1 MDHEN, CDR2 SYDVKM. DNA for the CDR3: TGTGCCAGCAAGGTAGGGGACCAGCCCCAGCATTTT. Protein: CASKVGDQPQHF.

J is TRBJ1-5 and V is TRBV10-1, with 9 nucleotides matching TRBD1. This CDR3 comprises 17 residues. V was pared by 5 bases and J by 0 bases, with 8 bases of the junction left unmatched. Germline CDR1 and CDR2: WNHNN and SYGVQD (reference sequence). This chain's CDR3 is CASSPTGGAGSNQPQHF. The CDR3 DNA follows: TGCGCCAGCAGTCCTACAGGGGGCGCCGGTAGCAATCAGCCCCAGCATTTT.

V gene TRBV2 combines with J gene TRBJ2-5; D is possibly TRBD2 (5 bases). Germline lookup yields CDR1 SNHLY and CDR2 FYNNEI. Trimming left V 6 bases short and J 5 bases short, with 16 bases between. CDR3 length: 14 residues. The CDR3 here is CASRKLTSGETQYF. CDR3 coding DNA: TGTGCCAGCAGGAAACTCACTAGTGGGGAGACCCAGTACTTC. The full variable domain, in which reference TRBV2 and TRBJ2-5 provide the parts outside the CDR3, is EPEVTQTPSHQVTQMGQEVILRCVPISNHLYFYWYRQILGQKVEFLVSFYNNEISEKSEIFDDQFSVERPDGSNFTLKIRSTKLEDSAMYFCASRKLTSGETQYFGPGTRLLVL.

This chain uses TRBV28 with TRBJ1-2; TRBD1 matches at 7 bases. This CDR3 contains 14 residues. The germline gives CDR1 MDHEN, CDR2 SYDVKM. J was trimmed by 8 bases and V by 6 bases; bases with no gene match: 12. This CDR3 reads CASSIGGGAGGYTF. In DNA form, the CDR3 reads TGTGCCAGCAGCATAGGAGGGGGCGCTGGGGGCTACACCTTC.

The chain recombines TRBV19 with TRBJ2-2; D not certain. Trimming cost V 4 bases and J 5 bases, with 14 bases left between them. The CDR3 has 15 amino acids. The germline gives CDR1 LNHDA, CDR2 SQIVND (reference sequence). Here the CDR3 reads CASSKDQVGTGELFF. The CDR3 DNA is TGTGCCAGTAGTAAGGACCAGGTGGGGACCGGGGAGCTGTTTTTT.

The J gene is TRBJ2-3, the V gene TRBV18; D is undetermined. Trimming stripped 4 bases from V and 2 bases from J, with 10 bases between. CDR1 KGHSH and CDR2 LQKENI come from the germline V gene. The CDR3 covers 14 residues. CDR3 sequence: CASSLEIFTDTQYF. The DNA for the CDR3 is TGTGCCAGCTCACTTGAGATCTTCACAGATACGCAGTATTTT.

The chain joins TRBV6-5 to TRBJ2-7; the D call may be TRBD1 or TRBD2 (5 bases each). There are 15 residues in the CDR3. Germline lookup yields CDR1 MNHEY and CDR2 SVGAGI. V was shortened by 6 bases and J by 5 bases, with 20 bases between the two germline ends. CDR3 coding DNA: TGTGCCAGCAGCCTTAGGGACCTGACCAGCAACGAGCAGTACTTC. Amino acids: CASSLRDLTSNEQYF.

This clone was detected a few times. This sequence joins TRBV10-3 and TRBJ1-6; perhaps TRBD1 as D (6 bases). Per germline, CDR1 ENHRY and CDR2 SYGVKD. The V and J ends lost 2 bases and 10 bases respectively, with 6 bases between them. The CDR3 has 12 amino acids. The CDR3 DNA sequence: TGTGCCATCAGTGAGGGACAGTCACCCCTCCACTTT. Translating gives CAISEGQSPLHF.

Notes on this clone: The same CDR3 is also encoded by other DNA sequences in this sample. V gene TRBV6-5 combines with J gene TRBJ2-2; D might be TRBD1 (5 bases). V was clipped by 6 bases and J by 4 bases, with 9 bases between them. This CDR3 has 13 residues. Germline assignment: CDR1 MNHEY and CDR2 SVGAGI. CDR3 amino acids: CASSLQGTGELFF. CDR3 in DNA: TGTGCCAGCAGCCTCCAGGGCACCGGGGAGCTGTTTTTT.

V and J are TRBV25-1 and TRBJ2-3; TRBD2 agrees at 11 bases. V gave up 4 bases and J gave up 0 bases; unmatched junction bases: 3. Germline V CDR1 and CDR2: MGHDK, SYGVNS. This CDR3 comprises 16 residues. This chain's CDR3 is CASSAGTSGSTDTQYF. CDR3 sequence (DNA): TGTGCCAGCAGTGCAGGGACTAGCGGTAGCACAGATACGCAGTATTTT.

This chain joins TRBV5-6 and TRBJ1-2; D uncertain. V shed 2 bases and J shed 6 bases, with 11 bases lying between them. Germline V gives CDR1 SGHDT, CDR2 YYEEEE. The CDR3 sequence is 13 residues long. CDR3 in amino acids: CASSFTGSHGYTF. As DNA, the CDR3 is TGTGCCAGCAGCTTTACCGGGAGTCATGGCTACACCTTC.

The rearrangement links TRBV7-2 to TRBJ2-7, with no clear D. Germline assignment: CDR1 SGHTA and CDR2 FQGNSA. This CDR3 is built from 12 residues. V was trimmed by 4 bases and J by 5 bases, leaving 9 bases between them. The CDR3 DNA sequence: TGTGCCAGCAGCTCTGTGGGGAACGAGCAGTACTTC. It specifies CASSSVGNEQYF.

The CDR3 protein is CASSLARGAYNEQFF. CDR3 sequence (DNA): TGTGCCAGCAGCTTAGCTCGGGGAGCGTACAATGAGCAGTTCTTC. The V gene is TRBV11-2, the J gene TRBJ2-1; D is perhaps TRBD2 (5 bases). CDR1 is SGHAT, CDR2 FQNNGV, per germline. The CDR3 consists of 15 residues. V lost 1 base to trimming and J lost 4 bases, with 11 bases between them.

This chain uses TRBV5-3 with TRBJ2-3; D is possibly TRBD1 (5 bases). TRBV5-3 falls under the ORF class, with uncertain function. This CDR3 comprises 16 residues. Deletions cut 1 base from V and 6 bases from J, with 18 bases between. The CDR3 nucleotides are TGTGCCAGAAGCTTGTGGCAGGGATTTTGTATTGATACGCAGTATTTT. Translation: CARSLWQGFCIDTQYF.

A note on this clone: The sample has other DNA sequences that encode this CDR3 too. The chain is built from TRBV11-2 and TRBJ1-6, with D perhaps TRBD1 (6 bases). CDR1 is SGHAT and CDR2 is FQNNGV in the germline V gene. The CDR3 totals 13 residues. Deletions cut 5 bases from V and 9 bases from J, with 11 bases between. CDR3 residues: CASSPRGGSPLHF. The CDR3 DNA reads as TGTGCCAGCAGCCCTAGGGGGGGTTCACCCCTCCACTTT.

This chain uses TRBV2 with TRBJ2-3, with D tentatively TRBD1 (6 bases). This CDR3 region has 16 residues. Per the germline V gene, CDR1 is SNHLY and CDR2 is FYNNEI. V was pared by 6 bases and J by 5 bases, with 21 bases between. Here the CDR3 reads CASRRGRGSGEDTQYF. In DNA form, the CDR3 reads TGTGCCAGCAGGAGGGGCAGGGGTAGTGGTGAAGATACGCAGTATTTT.

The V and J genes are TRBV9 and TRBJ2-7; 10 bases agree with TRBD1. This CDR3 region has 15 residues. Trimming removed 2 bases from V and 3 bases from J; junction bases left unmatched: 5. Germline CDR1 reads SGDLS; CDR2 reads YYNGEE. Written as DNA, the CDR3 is TGTGCCAGCAGCGTTTCCGGGACAGGGGTCTACGAGCAGTACTTC. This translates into CASSVSGTGVYEQYF.

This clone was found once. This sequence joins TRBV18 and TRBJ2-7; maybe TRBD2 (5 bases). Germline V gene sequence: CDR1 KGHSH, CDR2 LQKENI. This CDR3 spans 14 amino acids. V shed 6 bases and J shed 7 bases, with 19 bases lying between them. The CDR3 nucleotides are TGTGCCAGCTCCGGGGTCCGACAAGGCGGGGAGCAGTACTTC. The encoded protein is CASSGVRQGGEQYF.

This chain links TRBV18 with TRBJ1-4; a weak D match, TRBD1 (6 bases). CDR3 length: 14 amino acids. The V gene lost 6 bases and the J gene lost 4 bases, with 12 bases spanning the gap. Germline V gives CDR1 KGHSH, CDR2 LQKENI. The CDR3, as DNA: TGTGCCAGCTCGCTCCAGGGGAATAATGAAAAACTGTTTTTT. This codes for CASSLQGNNEKLFF.

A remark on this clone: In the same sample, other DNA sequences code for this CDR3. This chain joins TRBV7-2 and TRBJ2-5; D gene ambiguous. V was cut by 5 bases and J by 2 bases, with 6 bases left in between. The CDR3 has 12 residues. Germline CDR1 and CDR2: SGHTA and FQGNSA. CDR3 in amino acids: CASSLVQETQYF. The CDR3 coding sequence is TGTGCCAGCAGCCTCGTACAAGAGACCCAGTACTTC.

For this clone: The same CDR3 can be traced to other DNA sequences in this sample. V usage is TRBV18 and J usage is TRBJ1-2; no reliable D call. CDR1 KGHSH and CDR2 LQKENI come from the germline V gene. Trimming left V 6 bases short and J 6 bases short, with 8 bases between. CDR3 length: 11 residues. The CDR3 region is CASSRRDGYTF. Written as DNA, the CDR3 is TGTGCCAGCTCCCGCAGAGATGGCTACACCTTC.

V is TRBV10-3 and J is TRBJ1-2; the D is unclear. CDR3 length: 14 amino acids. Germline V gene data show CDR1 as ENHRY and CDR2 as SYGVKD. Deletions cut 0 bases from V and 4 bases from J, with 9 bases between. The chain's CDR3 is CAISESTGFYGYTF. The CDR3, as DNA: TGTGCCATCAGTGAGTCGACGGGGTTCTATGGCTACACCTTC.